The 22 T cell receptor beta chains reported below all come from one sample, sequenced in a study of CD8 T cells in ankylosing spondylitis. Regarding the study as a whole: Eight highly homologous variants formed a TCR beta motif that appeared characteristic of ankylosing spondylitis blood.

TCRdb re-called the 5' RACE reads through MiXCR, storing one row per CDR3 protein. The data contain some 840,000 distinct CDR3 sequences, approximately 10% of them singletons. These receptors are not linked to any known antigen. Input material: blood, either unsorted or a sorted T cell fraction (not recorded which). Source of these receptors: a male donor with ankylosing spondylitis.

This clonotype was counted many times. The CDR3 spells CSAPGVYRTDEQYF. The CDR3 DNA follows: TGCAGTGCCCCGGGGGTTTATCGGACCGACGAGCAGTACTTC. V gene TRBV20-1 combines with J gene TRBJ2-7; possible D gene TRBD2, 6 bases. V was cut by 6 bases and J by 5 bases, with 20 bases left in between. From germline, CDR1 is DFQATT and CDR2 SNEGSKA (reference sequence). This CDR3 has 14 amino acids.

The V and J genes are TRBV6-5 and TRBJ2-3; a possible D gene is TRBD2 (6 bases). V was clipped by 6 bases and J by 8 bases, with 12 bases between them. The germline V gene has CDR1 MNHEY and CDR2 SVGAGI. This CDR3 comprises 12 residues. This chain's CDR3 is CASRHVEGTQYF. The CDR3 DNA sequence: TGTGCCAGCAGACACGTGGAGGGTACGCAGTATTTT.

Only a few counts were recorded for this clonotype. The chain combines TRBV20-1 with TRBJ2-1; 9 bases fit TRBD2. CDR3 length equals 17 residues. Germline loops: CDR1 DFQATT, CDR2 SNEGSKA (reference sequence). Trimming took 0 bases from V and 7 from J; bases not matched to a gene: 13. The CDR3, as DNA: TGCAGTGCTAGAGAGGGCTTTCCCCGGCTAGCGGGGAATGAGCAGTTCTTC. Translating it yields CSAREGFPRLAGNEQFF.

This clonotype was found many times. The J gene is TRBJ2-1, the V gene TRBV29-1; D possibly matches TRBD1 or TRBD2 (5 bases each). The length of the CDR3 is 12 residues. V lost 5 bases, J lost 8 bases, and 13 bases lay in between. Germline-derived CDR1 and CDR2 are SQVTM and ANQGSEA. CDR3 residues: CSVSGQMDEQFF. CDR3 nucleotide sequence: TGCAGCGTTTCGGGGCAGATGGATGAGCAGTTCTTC.

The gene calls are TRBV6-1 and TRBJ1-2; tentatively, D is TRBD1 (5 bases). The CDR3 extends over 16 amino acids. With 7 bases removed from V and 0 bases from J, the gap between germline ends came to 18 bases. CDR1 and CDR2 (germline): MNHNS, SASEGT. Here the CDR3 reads CASTYSQGAANYGYTF. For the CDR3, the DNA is TGTGCCAGCACCTATAGCCAGGGCGCGGCTAACTATGGCTACACCTTC.

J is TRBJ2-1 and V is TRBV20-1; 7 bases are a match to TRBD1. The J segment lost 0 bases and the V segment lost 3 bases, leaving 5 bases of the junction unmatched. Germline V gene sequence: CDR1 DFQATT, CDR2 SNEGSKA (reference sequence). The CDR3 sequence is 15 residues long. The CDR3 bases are TGCAGTGCTAGGGTCAGGGGGAGCTCCTACAATGAGCAGTTCTTC. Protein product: CSARVRGSSYNEQFF.

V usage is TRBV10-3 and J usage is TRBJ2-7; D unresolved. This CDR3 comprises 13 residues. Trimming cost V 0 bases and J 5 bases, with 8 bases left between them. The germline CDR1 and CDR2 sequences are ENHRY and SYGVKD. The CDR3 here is CAISESIEHEQYF. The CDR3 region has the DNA TGTGCCATCAGTGAGTCTATCGAACACGAGCAGTACTTC.

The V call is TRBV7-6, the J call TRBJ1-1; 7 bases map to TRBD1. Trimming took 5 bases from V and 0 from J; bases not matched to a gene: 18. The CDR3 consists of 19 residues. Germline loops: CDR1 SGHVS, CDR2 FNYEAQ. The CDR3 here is CASSRFTHRGGLMNTEAFF. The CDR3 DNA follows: TGTGCCAGCAGCCGATTTACGCACAGGGGAGGCCTAATGAACACTGAAGCTTTCTTT.

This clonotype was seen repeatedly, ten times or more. The CDR3 region has the DNA TGTGCCATCAGTGAAGGATGGACAGGGCAAGAGACCCAGTACTTC. Amino acid sequence: CAISEGWTGQETQYF. This chain connects TRBV10-3 to TRBJ2-5; 8 bases agree with TRBD1. V trimming: 3 bases; J trimming: 2 bases; junction bases outside the gene matches: 5. Germline V gene sequence: CDR1 ENHRY, CDR2 SYGVKD. The CDR3 sequence is 15 residues long.

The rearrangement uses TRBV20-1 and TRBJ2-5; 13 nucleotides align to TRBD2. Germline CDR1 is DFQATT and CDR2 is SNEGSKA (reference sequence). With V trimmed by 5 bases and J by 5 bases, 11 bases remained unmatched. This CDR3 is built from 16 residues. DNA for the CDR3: TGCAGTGCTTCCCGGACTAGCGGGAGAGATCGGGAGACCCAGTACTTC. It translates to CSASRTSGRDRETQYF.

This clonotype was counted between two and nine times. The chain's CDR3 is CASSLETGEYNSPLHF. The DNA for the CDR3 is TGTGCCAGCAGCTTAGAGACAGGGGAGTATAATTCACCCCTCCACTTT. The J gene is TRBJ1-6, the V gene TRBV11-2; 8 bases are a match to TRBD1. This CDR3 contains 16 residues. Germline CDR1 SGHAT, CDR2 FQNNGV. Trimming cost V 0 bases and J 4 bases; bases outside gene matches: 2.

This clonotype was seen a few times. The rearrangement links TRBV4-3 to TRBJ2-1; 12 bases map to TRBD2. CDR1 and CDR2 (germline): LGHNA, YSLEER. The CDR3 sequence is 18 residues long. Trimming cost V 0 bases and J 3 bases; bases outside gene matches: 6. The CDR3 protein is CASSQDRTSGRFYNEQFF. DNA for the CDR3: TGCGCCAGCAGCCAAGATAGAACTAGCGGGAGGTTCTACAATGAGCAGTTCTTC.

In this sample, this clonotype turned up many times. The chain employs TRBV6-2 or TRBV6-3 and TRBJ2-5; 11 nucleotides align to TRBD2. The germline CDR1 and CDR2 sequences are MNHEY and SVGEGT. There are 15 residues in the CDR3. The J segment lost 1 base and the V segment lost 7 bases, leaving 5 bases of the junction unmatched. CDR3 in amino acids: CASKNSGRGQETQYF. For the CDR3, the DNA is TGTGCCAGCAAAAATAGCGGGAGGGGCCAAGAGACCCAGTACTTC.

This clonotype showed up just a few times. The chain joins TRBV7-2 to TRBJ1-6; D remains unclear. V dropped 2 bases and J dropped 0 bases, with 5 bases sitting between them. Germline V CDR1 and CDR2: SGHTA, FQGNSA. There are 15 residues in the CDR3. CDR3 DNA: TGTGCCAGCAGCTTATTTAGCTCCTATAATTCACCCCTCCACTTT. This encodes CASSLFSSYNSPLHF.

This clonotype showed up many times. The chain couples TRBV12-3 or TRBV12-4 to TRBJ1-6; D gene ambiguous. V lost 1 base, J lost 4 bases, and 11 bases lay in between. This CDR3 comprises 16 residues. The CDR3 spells CASSLVSLVYNSPLHF. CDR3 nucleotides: TGTGCCAGCAGTTTAGTATCTCTTGTTTATAATTCACCCCTCCACTTT.

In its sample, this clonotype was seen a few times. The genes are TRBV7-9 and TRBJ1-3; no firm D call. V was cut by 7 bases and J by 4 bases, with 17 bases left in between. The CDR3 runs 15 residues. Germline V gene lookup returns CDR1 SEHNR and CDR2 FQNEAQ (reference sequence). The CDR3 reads CASTRSAWTGNTIYF. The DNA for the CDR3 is TGTGCCAGCACCCGTAGCGCTTGGACGGGAAACACCATATATTTT.

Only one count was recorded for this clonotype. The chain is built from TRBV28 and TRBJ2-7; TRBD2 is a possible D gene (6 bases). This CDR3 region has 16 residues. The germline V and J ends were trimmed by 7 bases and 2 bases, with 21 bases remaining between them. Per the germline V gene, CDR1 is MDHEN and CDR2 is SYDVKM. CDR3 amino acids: CASTPPSGRNPYEQYF. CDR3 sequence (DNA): TGTGCCAGCACCCCCCCCTCCGGGAGAAACCCCTACGAGCAGTACTTC.

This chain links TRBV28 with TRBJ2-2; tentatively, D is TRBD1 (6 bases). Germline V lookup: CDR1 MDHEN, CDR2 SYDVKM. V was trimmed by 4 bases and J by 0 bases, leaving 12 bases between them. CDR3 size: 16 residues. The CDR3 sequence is CASSSAGTPNTGELFF. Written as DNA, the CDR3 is TGTGCCAGCAGTTCTGCCGGGACACCGAACACCGGGGAGCTGTTTTTT.

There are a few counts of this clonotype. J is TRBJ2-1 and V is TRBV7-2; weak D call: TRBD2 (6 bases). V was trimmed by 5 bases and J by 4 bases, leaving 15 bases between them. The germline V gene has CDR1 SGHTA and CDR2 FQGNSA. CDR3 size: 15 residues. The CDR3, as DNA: TGTGCCAGCAGCCAAGGACTAATTGGGTACAATGAGCAGTTCTTC. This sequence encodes CASSQGLIGYNEQFF.

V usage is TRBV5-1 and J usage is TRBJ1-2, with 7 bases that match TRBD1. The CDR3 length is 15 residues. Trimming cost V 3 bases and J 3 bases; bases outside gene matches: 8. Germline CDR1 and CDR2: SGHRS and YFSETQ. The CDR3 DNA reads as TGCGCCAGCAGCTCGGGACAGCCCGGGGACTATGGCTACACCTTC. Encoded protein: CASSSGQPGDYGYTF.

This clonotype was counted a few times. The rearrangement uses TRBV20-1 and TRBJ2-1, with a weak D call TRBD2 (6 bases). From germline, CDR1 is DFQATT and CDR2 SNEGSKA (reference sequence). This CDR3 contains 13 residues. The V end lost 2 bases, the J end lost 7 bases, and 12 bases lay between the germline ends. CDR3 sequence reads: CSARMAAGNEQFF. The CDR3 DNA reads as TGCAGTGCTAGAATGGCCGCGGGGAATGAGCAGTTCTTC.

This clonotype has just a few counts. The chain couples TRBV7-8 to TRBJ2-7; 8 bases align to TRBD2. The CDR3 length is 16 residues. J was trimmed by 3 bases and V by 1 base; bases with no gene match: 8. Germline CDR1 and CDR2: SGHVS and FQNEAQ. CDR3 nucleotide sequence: TGTGCCAGCAGCTTAGGGGGGGCGGGAGGCCTCTACGAGCAGTACTTC. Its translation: CASSLGGAGGLYEQYF.